These 28 T cell receptor beta chains share one sample of origin, sequenced in a study of blood T cell repertoires in COVID-19. Generated by immunoSEQ multiplex PCR, the TCRdb table keeps only in-frame clones and is missing some. Here the sample spans 100,000 to 150,000 clones, approximately 80% being singletons. Sequenced input: peripheral blood. The receptor set was obtained from a man in his fifties with acute or convalescent COVID-19.

The V gene is TRBV11-2, the J gene TRBJ2-7, with D perhaps matching TRBD1 (5 bases). Deletions cut 3 bases from V and 5 bases from J, with 20 bases between. Germline V gives CDR1 SGHAT, CDR2 FQNNGV. CDR3 length: 16 amino acids. The CDR3 sequence is CASSLQGPIFIDEQYF. The DNA of the CDR3 is TGTGCCAGCAGCTTGCAGGGCCCCATTTTTATAGACGAGCAGTACTTC.

This clone was observed many times. The chain has TRBV9 and TRBJ1-6; perhaps TRBD1 as D (6 bases). V was clipped by 7 bases and J by 6 bases, with 11 bases between them. Per germline, CDR1 SGDLS and CDR2 YYNGEE. The CDR3 loop spans 13 amino acids. In nucleotides, the CDR3 is TGTGCCAGCCAAGACAGGCCTAATTCACCCCTCCACTTT. Translated: CASQDRPNSPLHF.

The genes are TRBV4-2 and TRBJ1-3; D remains ambiguous. This CDR3 contains 14 residues. Germline CDR1 reads LGHNA; CDR2 reads YNFKEQ. V shed 4 bases and J shed 3 bases, with 10 bases lying between them. In DNA form, the CDR3 reads TGTGCCAGCAGCCCAAGCGAGATTGGAAACACCATATATTTT. This translates into CASSPSEIGNTIYF.

Only one count was recorded for this clone. The chain links TRBV19 to TRBJ1-1, with D unclear. Germline CDR1 reads LNHDA; CDR2 reads SQIVND (reference sequence). The V end was cut by 1 base, the J end by 0 bases, with 12 bases between. The CDR3 is 16 amino acids. The CDR3 DNA sequence: TGTGCCAGTAGTATAGCACAACGGAGGGTGAACACTGAAGCTTTCTTT. Translation: CASSIAQRRVNTEAFF.

The V and J genes are TRBV18 and TRBJ1-1; 7 bases align to TRBD1. Germline V gene data show CDR1 as KGHSH and CDR2 as LQKENI. Trimming took 6 bases from V and 2 from J; bases not matched to a gene: 12. This CDR3 is 16 amino acids long. This CDR3 is CASSIFPGQHNTEAFF. In DNA, the CDR3 is TGTGCCAGCTCCATATTCCCGGGACAGCACAACACTGAAGCTTTCTTT.

This chain uses TRBV5-1 with TRBJ2-5, with 8 bases that match TRBD1. The CDR3 sequence is 15 residues long. With V trimmed by 3 bases and J by 5 bases, 9 bases remained unmatched. Per the germline V gene, CDR1 is SGHRS and CDR2 is YFSETQ. In DNA form, the CDR3 reads TGCGCCAGCAGCTGGGCGGACAGGGAACGGGAGACCCAGTACTTC. Encoded protein: CASSWADRERETQYF.

The chain carries TRBV7-3 and TRBJ2-2; no clear D. Trimming stripped 5 bases from V and 3 bases from J, with 7 bases between. Germline V gene lookup returns CDR1 SGHTA and CDR2 FQGTGA. CDR3 length: 13 residues. CDR3 amino acids: CASSPTDTGELFF. CDR3 coding DNA: TGTGCCAGCAGCCCTACCGACACCGGGGAGCTGTTTTTT.

The chain uses TRBV27 and TRBJ1-3; TRBD1 matches at 9 bases. The V segment lost 6 bases and the J segment 4 bases; nucleotides outside the gene matches: 7. CDR1 is MNHEY and CDR2 is SMNVEV in the germline V gene (reference sequence). The CDR3 length is 15 residues. The CDR3: CASSPTGGYGNTIYF. DNA of the CDR3: TGTGCCAGCAGCCCGACAGGGGGGTACGGAAACACCATATATTTT.

The CDR3 protein is CASTPRASGYYEQYF. The CDR3, as DNA: TGTGCCAGCACCCCACGGGCTAGCGGATACTACGAGCAGTACTTC. This chain links TRBV27 with TRBJ2-7; 7 bases are a match to TRBD2. The CDR3 covers 15 residues. J was trimmed by 3 bases and V by 7 bases; bases with no gene match: 12. Looked up from germline, CDR1 is MNHEY and CDR2 is SMNVEV (reference sequence).

This chain uses TRBV5-1 with TRBJ1-2; tentatively, D is TRBD1 (5 bases). The germline gives CDR1 SGHRS, CDR2 YFSETQ. Trimming left V 0 bases short and J 4 bases short, with 10 bases between. This CDR3 region has 14 residues. CDR3 in amino acids: CASSLGQGSYGYTF. In DNA form, the CDR3 reads TGCGCCAGCAGCTTGGGGCAGGGTTCCTATGGCTACACCTTC.

The chain couples TRBV3-1 (or the pseudogene TRBV3-2) to TRBJ1-1; D is uncertain. Germline CDR1 and CDR2: LGHDT and YNNKEL (reference sequence). V was cut by 0 bases and J by 4 bases, with 12 bases left in between. CDR3 size: 15 residues. CDR3 loop: CASSQDSDSVTEAFF. CDR3 in DNA: TGTGCCAGCAGCCAAGACTCCGACTCGGTCACTGAAGCTTTCTTT.

This clone was seen just once. V gene TRBV28 combines with J gene TRBJ1-5; possible D gene TRBD1, 6 bases. Germline values: CDR1 MDHEN, CDR2 SYDVKM. The V end was cut by 7 bases, the J end by 4 bases, with 17 bases between. The CDR3 sequence is 15 residues long. The CDR3 sequence: CASTYAGTLNQPQHF. The CDR3 DNA reads TGTGCCAGCACCTATGCCGGGACACTAAATCAGCCCCAGCATTTT.

The chain recombines TRBV5-1 with TRBJ2-1, with D perhaps matching TRBD1 (6 bases). Trimming took 0 bases from V and 5 from J, leaving 9 bases between them. This CDR3 is 14 amino acids long. Per the germline V gene, CDR1 is SGHRS and CDR2 is YFSETQ. CDR3 sequence: CASSLGQENNEQFF. In DNA form, the CDR3 reads TGCGCCAGCAGCTTGGGACAGGAAAACAATGAGCAGTTCTTC.

This chain uses TRBV6-6 with TRBJ2-5, with 7 bases fitting TRBD2. CDR3 size: 15 residues. Germline V gene sequence: CDR1 MNHNY, CDR2 SVGAGI (reference sequence). The ends lost 2 bases at V and 5 bases at J; junction bases unmatched: 8. Here the CDR3 DNA reads TGTGCCAGCAGTTACCTGGGAGGGGTGGGGGAGACCCAGTACTTC. Amino acid sequence: CASSYLGGVGETQYF.

The V and J genes are TRBV11-2 and TRBJ1-2; D uncertain. In germline, CDR1 is SGHAT, CDR2 FQNNGV. The CDR3 covers 14 residues. V lost 8 bases to trimming and J lost 0 bases, with 13 bases between them. The CDR3 nucleotides are TGTGCCAGCGCGTCGGGAGGGACTAACTATGGCTACACCTTC. Translated: CASASGGTNYGYTF.

As DNA, the CDR3 is TGTGCCAGCGCGGAGGGGACAGCAAGAAGCACCGGGGAGCTGTTTTTT. It translates to CASAEGTARSTGELFF. The chain is built from TRBV27 and TRBJ2-2, with D perhaps TRBD1 (7 bases). In germline, CDR1 is MNHEY, CDR2 SMNVEV (reference sequence). The length of the CDR3 is 16 residues. The V end was cut by 8 bases, the J end by 4 bases, with 20 bases between.

The chain employs TRBV5-5 and TRBJ2-7; D is unclear. The germline V and J ends were trimmed by 0 bases and 1 base, with 5 bases remaining between them. The CDR3 runs 13 residues. Germline CDR1 is SGHKS and CDR2 is YYEKEE (reference sequence). The CDR3 nucleotides read TGTGCCAGCAGCTTGGCGGGTTCCTACGAGCAGTACTTC. Protein sequence: CASSLAGSYEQYF.

The table lists this clone with a few counts. The rearrangement links TRBV24-1 to TRBJ2-7, with 11 bases lining up with TRBD2. This CDR3 is built from 15 residues. Germline CDR1 and CDR2: KGHDR and SFDVKD. The V segment lost 3 bases and the J segment 4 bases; nucleotides outside the gene matches: 4. The CDR3 loop is CATSDGGTSGYEQYF. The CDR3 nucleotides read TGTGCCACCAGTGATGGGGGGACTAGCGGTTACGAGCAGTACTTC.

V and J are TRBV6-1 and TRBJ2-1; 12 nucleotides line up with TRBD2. The trim removed 3 bases at V and 9 bases at J, leaving 6 bases unmatched. This CDR3 spans 15 amino acids. Germline V gene lookup returns CDR1 MNHNS and CDR2 SASEGT. This CDR3 reads CASSEASGGAAEQFF. The DNA for the CDR3 is TGTGCCAGCAGTGAGGCTAGCGGGGGGGCCGCTGAGCAGTTCTTC.

Only a few counts were recorded for this clone. In nucleotides, the CDR3 is TGTGCCAGCAGTTACGACAGGGTCTACGAGCAGTACTTC. Translated: CASSYDRVYEQYF. J is TRBJ2-7 and V is TRBV6-2 or TRBV6-3; 7 nucleotides line up with TRBD1. Germline V lookup: CDR1 MNHEY, CDR2 SVGEGT. The CDR3 spans 13 residues. V lost 2 bases and J lost 3; bases outside the gene matches: 1.

The gene calls are TRBV7-9 and TRBJ1-2, with D perhaps TRBD1 (6 bases). The CDR3 length is 14 residues. The germline CDR1 and CDR2 sequences are SEHNR and FQNEAQ (reference sequence). Trimming shortened V by 3 bases and J by 3 bases, and 11 bases separated the two germline ends. CDR3 loop: CASSFTGTDYGYTF. The CDR3 DNA reads TGTGCCAGCAGCTTTACAGGGACCGACTATGGCTACACCTTC.

The count of this clone is one. The CDR3 loop reads CASRQGLGGDTQYF. The CDR3 region has the DNA TGTGCCAGCAGACAGGGACTAGGGGGGGATACGCAGTATTTT. This rearrangement joins TRBV11-2 to TRBJ2-3, with 8 bases lining up with TRBD2. Germline V gene sequence: CDR1 SGHAT, CDR2 FQNNGV. This CDR3 is 14 amino acids long. V lost 6 bases to trimming and J lost 6 bases; unmatched junction nucleotides: 8.

The gene calls are TRBV27 and TRBJ1-6; 7 positions match TRBD1. Trimming removed 4 bases from V and 5 bases from J; junction bases left unmatched: 14. Germline CDR1 reads MNHEY; CDR2 reads SMNVEV (reference sequence). This CDR3 is built from 18 residues. The CDR3 region is CASSWGITGAQHNSPLHF. The CDR3, as DNA: TGTGCCAGCAGTTGGGGAATCACAGGGGCTCAACATAATTCACCCCTCCACTTT.

This chain uses TRBV7-7 with TRBJ2-2; no definite D call. The CDR3 spans 15 residues. The germline V gene has CDR1 SSHAT and CDR2 FNYEAQ (reference sequence). Trimming removed 5 bases at V and 2 bases at J, with 12 bases between. The CDR3 nucleotides are TGTGCCAGCAGCCCGTTAACAAGAAACACCGGGGAGCTGTTTTTT. Protein product: CASSPLTRNTGELFF.

The table lists this clone with a few counts. CDR3 amino acids: CASSSHVSSYNEQFF. In DNA, the CDR3 is TGTGCCAGCAGCTCCCACGTGAGCTCCTACAATGAGCAGTTCTTC. The V call is TRBV9, the J call TRBJ2-1; D ambiguous. V was pared by 4 bases and J by 0 bases, with 11 bases between. The CDR3 runs to 15 residues. The germline gives CDR1 SGDLS, CDR2 YYNGEE.

A single count supports this clone. The chain couples TRBV10-3 to TRBJ2-1, with 14 nucleotides matching TRBD2. Trimming cost V 7 bases and J 4 bases; bases outside gene matches: 12. The germline V gene encodes CDR1 ENHRY and CDR2 SYGVKD. The CDR3 consists of 18 residues. CDR3 DNA sequence: TGTGCCATCACGGCCCTTGGGACTAGCGGGAGCCTTTACAATGAGCAGTTCTTC. Protein product: CAITALGTSGSLYNEQFF.

The V call is TRBV2, the J call TRBJ2-2; 10 bases line up with TRBD2. The CDR3 covers 15 residues. V lost 8 bases, J lost 0 bases, and 3 bases stayed unmatched. Germline V gene lookup returns CDR1 SNHLY and CDR2 FYNNEI. CDR3 DNA: TGTGCCAGCTTAGCGGGGGGCGCGAACACCGGGGAGCTGTTTTTT. Protein: CASLAGGANTGELFF.

In its sample, this clone was seen once. V usage is TRBV11-3 and J usage is TRBJ2-1, with 9 bases lining up with TRBD2. This CDR3 contains 14 residues. V gave up 5 bases and J gave up 3 bases; unmatched junction bases: 2. Germline CDR1 reads SGHNT; CDR2 reads YENEEA. CDR3 amino acids: CASSPSGVYNEQFF. The CDR3 DNA reads as TGTGCCAGCAGCCCTAGCGGGGTCTACAATGAGCAGTTCTTC.